This T cell receptor beta chain appears in the sequencing data of a study of cytomegalovirus exposure and HLA in healthy donors. Study outcomes and limitations: Presence/absence results assume similar sequencing depth per donor, which may not hold.

Notes on this clone: Its antigen is still unknown.

The length of the CDR3 is 13 residues. This PCR relied on a set of 60 Vbeta primers and 13 Jbeta primers. The data were produced by immunoSEQ multiplex PCR, yet TCRdb's version contains in-frame clones alone and is incomplete. Among about 200,000 clones, more than 65% were seen once, and the ten largest hold roughly 1.5%. This clonotype was sampled from a girl aged 10-17 years in good health and CMV-seropositive. The J gene is TRBJ2-7, the V gene TRBV12-2; TRBD1 is the table's D call and was not checked against the DNA. TRBV12-2 is shown as a pseudogene. Sequencing input: PBMCs. In DNA, the CDR3 is TGTGCAAGACCCCCGGGACAGCACTACGAGCAGTACTTC. This codes for CARPPGQHYEQYF.